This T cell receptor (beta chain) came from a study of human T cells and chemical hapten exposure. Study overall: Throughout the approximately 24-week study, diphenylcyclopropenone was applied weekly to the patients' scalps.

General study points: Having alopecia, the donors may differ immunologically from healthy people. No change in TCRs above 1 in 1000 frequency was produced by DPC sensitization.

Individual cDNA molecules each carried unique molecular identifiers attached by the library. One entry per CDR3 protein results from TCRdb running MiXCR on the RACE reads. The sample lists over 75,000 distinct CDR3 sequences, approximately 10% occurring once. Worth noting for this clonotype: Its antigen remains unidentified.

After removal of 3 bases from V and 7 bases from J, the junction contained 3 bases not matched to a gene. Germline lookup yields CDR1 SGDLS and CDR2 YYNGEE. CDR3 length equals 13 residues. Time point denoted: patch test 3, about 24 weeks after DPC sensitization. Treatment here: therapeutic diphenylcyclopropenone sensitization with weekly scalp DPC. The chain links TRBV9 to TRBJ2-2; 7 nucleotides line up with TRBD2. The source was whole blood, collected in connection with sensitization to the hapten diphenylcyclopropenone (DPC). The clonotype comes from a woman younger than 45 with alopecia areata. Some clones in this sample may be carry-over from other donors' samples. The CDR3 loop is CASSEVAGGELFF. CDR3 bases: TGTGCCAGCAGCGAAGTAGCGGGCGGGGAGCTGTTTTTT.